This T cell receptor beta chain was captured in a study of read filtering for tumor transcriptome and immune sequencing. Study outcomes and limitations: In IR-seq, single-read clonotypes were about 80% of clonotypes but around 3.4% of reads.

Molecular barcoded adaptors covering alpha/delta and beta/gamma chains were used on approximately 400 ng RNA. TCRdb passed the reads through MiXCR, listing each CDR3 protein once. The repertoire holds 15,000 or so distinct CDR3 sequences, around 21% seen once, with more than 70% in the top ten. Comment on this clonotype: As yet, its antigen is unknown. It may be a read error: a sequence one base away is much more abundant.

Sequencing input: a population of CD138-negative cells sorted from bone marrow. The sequence came from a donor over 35 with multiple myeloma.

This chain's CDR3 is CTTSIGDTQYF. CDR3 DNA: TGTACCACCAGCATAGGGGATACGCAGTATTTT. V and J are TRBV24-1 and TRBJ2-3, with D hard to call. Germline V gives CDR1 KGHDR, CDR2 SFDVKD. The CDR3 covers 11 residues.